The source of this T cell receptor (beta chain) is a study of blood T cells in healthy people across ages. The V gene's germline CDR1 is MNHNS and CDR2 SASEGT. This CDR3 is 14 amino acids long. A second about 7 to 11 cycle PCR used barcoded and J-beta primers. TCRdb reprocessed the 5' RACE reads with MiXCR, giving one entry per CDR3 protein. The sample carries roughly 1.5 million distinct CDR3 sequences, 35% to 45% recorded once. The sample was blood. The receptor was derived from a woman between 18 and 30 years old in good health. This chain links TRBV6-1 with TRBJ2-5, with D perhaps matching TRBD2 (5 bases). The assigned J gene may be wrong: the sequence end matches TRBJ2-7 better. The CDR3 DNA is TGTGCCAGCAGTGAGACTTCCGAGAGGGACGAGCAGTACTTC. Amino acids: CASSETSERDEQYF.